The T cell receptor beta chain under discussion was sequenced for a study of CD8 T cells in Susac syndrome. Germline values: CDR1 SGHDT, CDR2 YYEEEE. The CDR3 is 16 amino acids. With 2 bases removed from V and 2 bases from J, the gap between germline ends came to 16 bases. From blood CD8+ and CD4+ T cells, the TCR beta chain was sequenced. Healthy donors formed controls matched for age and sex. With random hexamers, reverse transcription was performed on roughly 0.45 to 1 ug of RNA. Amplification of TCR beta CDR3 spanned 54 Vbeta and 13 Jbeta via immunoSEQ multiplex PCR. From the immunoSEQ multiplex PCR reads, TCRdb called clonotypes with MiXCR, one entry per CDR3 protein. The top ten hold around 0.3% of the sample, which has about 90,000 distinct CDR3 sequences, approximately 92% seen once.

The chain links TRBV5-6 to TRBJ1-1, with a possible D match to TRBD1 (5 bases). This clonotype was sampled from a human donor in good health. Sequenced material: CD8+ T cells from PBMCs. The CDR3 region is CASSFGAGGGNTEAFF. CDR3 in DNA: TGTGCCAGCAGCTTTGGGGCGGGGGGAGGAAACACTGAAGCTTTCTTT. Filled out from reference TRBV5-6 and TRBJ1-1, the complete variable domain reads DAGVTQSPTHLIKTRGQQVTLRCSPKSGHDTVSWYQQALGQGPQFIFQYYEEEERQRGNFPDRFSGHQFPNYSSELNVNALLLGDSALYLCASSFGAGGGNTEAFFGQGTRLTVV.